One and the same sample provided the 28 T cell receptor beta chains below, sequenced in a study of T cell responses to AZD1222 COVID-19 vaccine. Method: immunoSEQ multiplex PCR; TCRdb's copy keeps in-frame clones and lacks some. The table lists 130,000 or so clones, around 90% of them singletons. Sequencing was performed on peripheral blood, taken on day 0 of AZD1222 vaccination. The receptors were gathered from an adult in good health.

This clone occurred once. The rearrangement uses TRBV6-2 or TRBV6-3 and TRBJ1-1; TRBD1 matches 10 bases. Germline assignment: CDR1 MNHEY and CDR2 SVGEGT. The CDR3 is made up of 16 amino acids. With 5 bases clipped from V and 6 bases from J, the junction kept 12 bases outside the gene matches. The CDR3: CASSKAWTGGMAEAFF. CDR3 coding DNA: TGTGCCAGCAGTAAAGCTTGGACAGGGGGTATGGCTGAAGCTTTCTTT.

The V gene is TRBV27, the J gene TRBJ1-2, with D uncertain. The V end lost 5 bases, the J end lost 3 bases, and 7 bases lay between the germline ends. Germline CDR1 MNHEY, CDR2 SMNVEV (reference sequence). This CDR3 contains 12 residues. The CDR3 loop reads CASSPGDYGYTF. The DNA of the CDR3 is TGTGCCAGCAGTCCCGGGGACTATGGCTACACCTTC.

The V gene is TRBV3-1 (or the pseudogene TRBV3-2), the J gene TRBJ1-6; D is unclear. Germline assignment: CDR1 LGHDT and CDR2 YNNKEL (reference sequence). The CDR3 length is 12 residues. Trimming stripped 5 bases from V and 8 bases from J, with 7 bases between. Here the CDR3 DNA reads TGTGCCAGCAGCTCCGACCATTCACCCCTCCACTTT. Its protein product is CASSSDHSPLHF.

This chain uses TRBV7-2 with TRBJ2-5; no clear D gene. In germline, CDR1 is SGHTA, CDR2 FQGNSA. This CDR3 is built from 13 residues. V was pared by 1 base and J by 5 bases, with 8 bases between. CDR3 in amino acids: CASSLVERETQYF. The CDR3 nucleotides read TGTGCCAGCAGCTTAGTTGAGCGTGAGACCCAGTACTTC.

This chain connects TRBV19 to TRBJ1-2; 10 positions agree with TRBD1. Germline V gene lookup returns CDR1 LNHDA and CDR2 SQIVND (reference sequence). The CDR3 is 16 amino acids. The V segment lost 4 bases and the J segment 5 bases; nucleotides outside the gene matches: 10. The CDR3 protein is CASSKGQGLQPYGYTF. The CDR3 DNA reads as TGTGCCAGTAGTAAGGGACAGGGGCTCCAACCTTATGGCTACACCTTC.

The table lists this clone with a few counts. The chain is built from TRBV5-1 and TRBJ1-5; 7 nucleotides align to TRBD1. The CDR3 is 16 amino acids. Looked up from germline, CDR1 is SGHRS and CDR2 is YFSETQ. V lost 0 bases and J lost 2; bases outside the gene matches: 5. The CDR3 here is CASSLGQGSGNQPQHF. DNA for the CDR3: TGCGCCAGCAGCTTGGGACAGGGTAGTGGCAATCAGCCCCAGCATTTT.

The rearrangement joins TRBV7-8 to TRBJ1-2; the D is unclear. The CDR3 contains 13 residues. Per germline, CDR1 SGHVS and CDR2 FQNEAQ. Deletions cut 1 base from V and 8 bases from J, with 11 bases between. The CDR3 DNA is TGTGCCAGCAGCTTAGTCCGTGGTCAAGGCTACACCTTC. The encoded protein is CASSLVRGQGYTF.

The J gene is TRBJ2-3, the V gene TRBV29-1, with 7 positions matching TRBD1. The CDR3 extends over 15 amino acids. V lost 0 bases to trimming and J lost 5 bases; unmatched junction nucleotides: 8. The germline gives CDR1 SQVTM, CDR2 ANQGSEA. CDR3 DNA sequence: TGCAGCGTTGAAGATATTGCAGGGGGTAAAGATACGCAGTATTTT. It encodes CSVEDIAGGKDTQYF.

The rearrangement joins TRBV18 to TRBJ2-7; no firm D call. CDR3 size: 19 residues. CDR1 is KGHSH and CDR2 is LQKENI in the germline V gene. V was trimmed by 1 base and J by 0 bases, leaving 22 bases between them. CDR3 sequence: CASSPRLLGLIRNSYEQYF. CDR3 bases: TGTGCCAGCTCACCACGTCTGCTCGGTCTGATAAGGAACTCCTACGAGCAGTACTTC.

The CDR3 spells CASSLASGFREQYF. The DNA of the CDR3 is TGTGCCAGCAGCTTAGCGAGCGGATTTCGTGAGCAGTACTTC. The rearrangement uses TRBV7-8 and TRBJ2-7; TRBD2 might be the D (5 bases). Germline values: CDR1 SGHVS, CDR2 FQNEAQ. The CDR3 length is 14 residues. With 0 bases removed from V and 7 bases from J, the gap between germline ends came to 13 bases.

The V call is TRBV9, the J call TRBJ1-4; TRBD1 might be the D (5 bases). Trimming removed 0 bases at V and 10 bases at J, with 16 bases between. Germline CDR1 and CDR2: SGDLS and YYNGEE. The CDR3 sequence is 15 residues long. In DNA form, the CDR3 reads TGTGCCAGCAGCGTAGAAACAGGACTGCCTGGAAAACTGTTTTTT. This encodes CASSVETGLPGKLFF.

This chain links TRBV7-2 with TRBJ2-1; tentative D call: TRBD2 (5 bases). The CDR3 extends over 11 amino acids. Germline V CDR1 and CDR2: SGHTA, FQGNSA. Deletions cut 5 bases from V and 10 bases from J, with 9 bases between. The CDR3 loop reads CASSQTREQFF. In DNA form, the CDR3 reads TGTGCCAGCAGCCAAACTAGAGAGCAGTTCTTC. The full variable domain, rest sourced from reference TRBV7-2 and TRBJ2-1, is GAGVSQSPSNKVTEKGKDVELRCDPISGHTALYWYRQSLGQGLEFLIYFQGNSAPDKSGLPSDRFSAERTGGSVSTLTIQRTQQEDSAVYLCASSQTREQFFGPGTRLTVL.

The gene calls are TRBV4-2 and TRBJ2-3; 7 bases match TRBD2. Germline lookup yields CDR1 LGHNA and CDR2 YNFKEQ. CDR3 length: 17 residues. V lost 0 bases, J lost 5 bases, and 11 bases stayed unmatched. DNA of the CDR3: TGTGCCAGCAGCCAAGATGTTGGTGGGAGGGCCATAGATACGCAGTATTTT. This gives the protein CASSQDVGGRAIDTQYF.

This rearrangement joins TRBV29-1 to TRBJ2-7; D tentatively reads TRBD1 or TRBD2 (5 bases each). There are 15 residues in the CDR3. Trimming removed 3 bases at V and 5 bases at J, with 20 bases between. Germline assignment: CDR1 SQVTM and CDR2 ANQGSEA. CDR3 nucleotides: TGCAGCGTTGATTTTGGGACGAGCGGAGTCAACGAGCAGTACTTC. Amino acids: CSVDFGTSGVNEQYF.

J is TRBJ2-2 and V is TRBV7-2; D is uncertain. Trimming shortened V by 1 base and J by 0 bases, and 6 bases separated the two germline ends. This CDR3 is 15 amino acids long. CDR1 SGHTA and CDR2 FQGNSA come from the germline V gene. In DNA form, the CDR3 reads TGTGCCAGCAGCTTAGGCGGTTCGAACACCGGGGAGCTGTTTTTT. The encoded protein is CASSLGGSNTGELFF.

The gene calls are TRBV7-9 and TRBJ2-3, with 9 bases matching TRBD1. The CDR3 is made up of 15 amino acids. The V gene end was trimmed by 5 bases and the J gene end by 8 bases; junction bases not matched to a gene: 11. Germline V CDR1 and CDR2: SEHNR, FQNEAQ (reference sequence). The CDR3 bases are TGTGCCAGCAGCGCCACCGGGACAGGGAGGAGTACGCAGTATTTT. It codes for CASSATGTGRSTQYF.

The genes are TRBV18 and TRBJ1-2; D is unresolved. CDR1 is KGHSH, CDR2 LQKENI, per germline. CDR3 length equals 13 residues. V was shortened by 0 bases and J by 3 bases, with 5 bases between the two germline ends. CDR3 region: CASSPPRDYGYTF. The CDR3 DNA is TGTGCCAGCTCACCACCGAGGGACTATGGCTACACCTTC.

This clone came up once. The chain employs TRBV27 and TRBJ2-7; D remains unclear. Germline V gene sequence: CDR1 MNHEY, CDR2 SMNVEV (reference sequence). Trimming left V 3 bases short and J 7 bases short, with 16 bases between. This CDR3 comprises 14 residues. The CDR3 DNA sequence: TGTGCCAGCAGTTTTAGTCCTCATTGGAAAGAGCAGTACTTC. Its translation: CASSFSPHWKEQYF.

The J gene is TRBJ1-1, the V gene TRBV5-4, with 11 bases lining up with TRBD1. V lost 4 bases to trimming and J lost 0 bases; unmatched junction nucleotides: 5. Germline-derived CDR1 and CDR2 are SGHNT and YYREEE (reference sequence). There are 16 residues in the CDR3. CDR3 nucleotides: TGTGCCAGCAGCGTCGGACAGGGGGCGATGAACACTGAAGCTTTCTTT. Its protein product is CASSVGQGAMNTEAFF.

The chain links TRBV21-1 to TRBJ2-7; TRBD2, the table's D call, lacks a check against the DNA. TRBV21-1 is tagged as a pseudogene. This CDR3 has 13 amino acids. Here the CDR3 DNA reads TGTGCCAGCATGACTAGCGGGAGTAAAGAGCAGTACTTC. Residues: CASMTSGSKEQYF.

The sample holds a few counts of this clone. V usage is TRBV29-1 and J usage is TRBJ1-2, with D uncertain. Germline V lookup: CDR1 SQVTM, CDR2 ANQGSEA. The CDR3 runs 13 residues. V dropped 3 bases and J dropped 2 bases, with 10 bases sitting between them. The CDR3 region has the DNA TGCAGCGTTGATGGAGGGTACAACTATGGCTACACCTTC. Its protein product is CSVDGGYNYGYTF.

This chain connects TRBV27 to TRBJ2-3; D may be TRBD1 (5 bases). Germline CDR1 reads MNHEY; CDR2 reads SMNVEV (reference sequence). This CDR3 is 15 amino acids long. Trimming shortened V by 5 bases and J by 5 bases, and 17 bases separated the two germline ends. DNA of the CDR3: TGTGCCAGCAGTGCCCCAGATGACAGTGAAGATACGCAGTATTTT. Protein: CASSAPDDSEDTQYF.

This chain's CDR3 is CASSPNRGREKLFF. The DNA for the CDR3 is TGTGCCAGCAGCCCGAACAGGGGGCGTGAAAAACTGTTTTTT. V gene TRBV6-5 combines with J gene TRBJ1-4; 9 nucleotides match TRBD1. The CDR3 spans 14 residues. V trimming: 6 bases; J trimming: 7 bases; junction bases outside the gene matches: 6. Germline lookup yields CDR1 MNHEY and CDR2 SVGAGI.

The chain employs TRBV29-1 and TRBJ1-3; a possible D gene is TRBD1 (5 bases). The ends were cut back, 2 bases at V and 3 bases at J, with 5 bases in the middle. Per germline, CDR1 SQVTM and CDR2 ANQGSEA. The CDR3 has 12 residues. CDR3: CSVERGGNTIYF. CDR3 bases: TGCAGCGTTGAAAGGGGTGGAAACACCATATATTTT.

This chain connects TRBV5-1 to TRBJ1-6, with a tentative D call TRBD1 (5 bases). V was clipped by 0 bases and J by 8 bases, with 12 bases between them. The CDR3 is 15 residues long. The germline gives CDR1 SGHRS, CDR2 YFSETQ. CDR3 sequence (DNA): TGCGCCAGCAGCTTGGCCGGGACCGACGATTCACCCCTCCACTTT. Translated: CASSLAGTDDSPLHF.

The gene calls are TRBV11-3 and TRBJ1-1; tentative D call: TRBD1 (5 bases). Trimming left V 3 bases short and J 3 bases short, with 8 bases between. Germline CDR1 and CDR2: SGHNT and YENEEA. The CDR3 runs to 13 residues. CDR3 amino acids: CASSFQGDTEAFF. DNA for the CDR3: TGTGCCAGCAGCTTTCAGGGAGACACTGAAGCTTTCTTT. Variable domain in full (rest from reference TRBV11-3 and TRBJ1-1): EAGVVQSPRYKIIEKKQPVAFWCNPISGHNTLYWYLQNLGQGPELLIRYENEEAVDDSQLPKDRFSAERLKGVDSTLKIQPAELGDSAVYLCASSFQGDTEAFFGQGTRLTVV.

This rearrangement joins TRBV5-8 to TRBJ2-7; TRBD1 is a possible D gene (5 bases). The CDR3 has 15 residues. CDR1 and CDR2 (germline): SGHTS, YDEGEE. Between the trimmed V and J ends, which lost 6 bases and 0 bases, there was a span of 16 bases. The CDR3 spells CASTSMTVFSYEQYF. The CDR3 nucleotides read TGTGCCAGCACCTCAATGACAGTCTTCTCCTACGAGCAGTACTTC.

Only a few counts were recorded for this clone. The rearrangement uses TRBV9 and TRBJ1-6; no reliable D call. The germline V gene has CDR1 SGDLS and CDR2 YYNGEE. The CDR3 is 14 amino acids. The V and J ends lost 0 bases and 6 bases respectively, with 7 bases between them. The chain's CDR3 is CASSVGSPNSPLHF. CDR3 DNA sequence: TGTGCCAGCAGCGTAGGCTCCCCTAATTCACCCCTCCACTTT.